This T cell receptor (beta chain) was found in a study of T cells in Graves' hyperthyroidism and ophthalmopathy. The hyperthyroidism was newly diagnosed and had lasted under 2 months; the patients were aged 18 to 65. Overall study findings and caveats: Patients with ophthalmopathy were separated from those with stable hyperthyroidism by a 13 V-J model. Researchers found most expanded thyroid clonotypes above 0.001 in blood as well.

This clonotype occurred many times. Its antigen remains unknown. The source material, RNA transcripts, was used to amplify TCR beta CDR3 regions. The TCR CDR3 was amplified in a first-round RT-PCR using the HTBI primer set. MiXCR, applied by TCRdb to the multiplex PCR reads, yields one record per CDR3 protein. This table has a few hundred thousand distinct CDR3 sequences, 15% to 19% appearing once. This CDR3 has 14 amino acids. The junction had 6 bases not matched to a gene; V was cut back by 6 bases and J by 4 bases. Germline-derived CDR1 and CDR2 are SGHTA and FQGNSA. This clonotype was sampled from a woman aged 18-30 years with Graves' hyperthyroidism that later progressed to Graves' ophthalmopathy. Material: blood. This chain connects TRBV7-2 to TRBJ2-5, with 9 bases that match TRBD2. Here the CDR3 DNA reads TGTGCCAGCAGTCGAGCGGGAGGCATAGAGACCCAGTACTTC. This sequence encodes CASSRAGGIETQYF.